This TCR beta chain was recorded in a study of blood T cells in healthy people across ages. Then a second PCR, running roughly 7 to 11 cycles, was carried out with a sample-barcoded 5' primer and a J-beta primer mix. One entry per CDR3 protein, called by TCRdb with MiXCR from the 5' RACE reads. The repertoire holds approximately 800,000 distinct CDR3 sequences, with 25% as singletons. Broader study findings: In these data, TCR beta diversity tracked strongly with naive T cell percentage.

This clonotype was counted a few times. Its specificity is not known. These data are also associated with another study on T cells of mothers and their children. That source reports: During the second PCR, the M1S primer introduced sample barcodes along with 2-4 random nucleotides.

This TCR derives from a boy younger than 18 in good health. Input material: blood.

DNA of the CDR3: TGCAGCGTTCCGACAGGGGCTGCTAATGAAAAACTGTTTTTT. Protein: CSVPTGAANEKLFF. The J gene is TRBJ1-4, the V gene TRBV29-1; 8 nucleotides align to TRBD1. J was trimmed by 3 bases and V by 5 bases; bases with no gene match: 5. This CDR3 has 14 amino acids. CDR1 SQVTM and CDR2 ANQGSEA come from the germline V gene. Based on the CDR3 plus reference TRBV29-1 and TRBJ1-4, the full variable domain is SAVISQKPSRDICQRGTSLTIQCQVDSQVTMMFWYRQQPGQSLTLIATANQGSEATYESGFVIDKFPISRPNLTFSTLTVSNMSPEDSSIYLCSVPTGAANEKLFFGSGTQLSVL.